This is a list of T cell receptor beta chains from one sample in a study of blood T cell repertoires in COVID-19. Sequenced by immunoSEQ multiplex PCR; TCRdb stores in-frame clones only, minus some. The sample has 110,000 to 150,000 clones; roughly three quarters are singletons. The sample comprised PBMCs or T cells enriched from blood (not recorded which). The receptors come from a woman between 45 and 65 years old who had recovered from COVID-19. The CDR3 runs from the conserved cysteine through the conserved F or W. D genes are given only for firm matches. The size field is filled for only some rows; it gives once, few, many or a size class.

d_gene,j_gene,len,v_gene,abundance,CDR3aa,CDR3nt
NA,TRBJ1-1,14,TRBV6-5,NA,CASSIGLQNTEAFF,TGTGCCAGCAGTATAGGACTTCAGAACACTGAAGCTTTCTTT
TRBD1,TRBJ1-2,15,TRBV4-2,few,CASSQETGGDYGYTF,TGTGCCAGCAGCCAAGAGACAGGGGGCGATTATGGCTACACCTTC
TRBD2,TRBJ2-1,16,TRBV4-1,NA,CASSVAGTSVDNEQFF,TGCGCCAGCAGCGTCGCCGGGACTAGCGTCGACAATGAGCAGTTCTTC
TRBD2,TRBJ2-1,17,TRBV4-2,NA,CASSQATTSGPYNEQFF,TGTGCCAGCAGCCAAGCTACTACTAGCGGGCCCTACAATGAGCAGTTCTTC
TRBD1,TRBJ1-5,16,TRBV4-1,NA,CASSQVLGTGNQPQHF,TGCGCCAGCAGCCAGGTCCTCGGGACAGGTAATCAGCCCCAGCATTTT
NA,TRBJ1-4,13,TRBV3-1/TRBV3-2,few,CASSQGHGEKLFF,TGTGCCAGCAGCCAAGGGCACGGGGAAAAACTGTTTTTT
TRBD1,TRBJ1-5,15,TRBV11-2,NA,CASSLAGDRNQPQHF,TGTGCCAGCAGCTTAGCGGGGGACAGAAATCAGCCCCAGCATTTT
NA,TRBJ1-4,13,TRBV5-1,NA,CASRTRGAEKLFF,TGCGCCAGCAGGACCAGGGGCGCTGAAAAACTGTTTTTT
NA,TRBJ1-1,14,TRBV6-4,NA,CASSMDDMNTEAFF,TGTGCCAGCAGTATGGATGACATGAACACTGAAGCTTTCTTT
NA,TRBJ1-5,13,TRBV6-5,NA,CASSDPLGQPQHF,TGTGCCAGCAGCGACCCCCTCGGGCAGCCCCAGCATTTT
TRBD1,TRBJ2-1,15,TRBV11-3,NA,CASSSGTGSVDEQFF,TGTGCCAGCAGCTCGGGGACAGGGTCCGTAGATGAGCAGTTCTTC
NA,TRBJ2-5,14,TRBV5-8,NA,CASSFRVNQETQYF,TGTGCCAGCAGCTTCAGGGTTAACCAAGAGACCCAGTACTTC
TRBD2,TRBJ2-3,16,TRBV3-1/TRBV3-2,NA,CASSPYRAGGPDTQYF,TGTGCCAGCAGCCCTTATCGAGCGGGGGGGCCTGATACGCAGTATTTT
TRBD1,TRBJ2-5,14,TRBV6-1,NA,CASSESTGIETQYF,TGTGCCAGCAGTGAATCGACAGGGATAGAGACCCAGTACTTC
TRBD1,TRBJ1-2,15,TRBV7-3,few,CASSLFPQGGDGYTF,TGTGCCAGCAGCTTGTTCCCCCAGGGGGGAGATGGCTACACCTTC
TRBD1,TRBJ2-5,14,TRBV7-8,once,CASSYRQGSETQYF,TGTGCCAGCAGCTACCGACAGGGGAGTGAGACCCAGTACTTC
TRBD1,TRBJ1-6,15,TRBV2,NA,CASSVYGTVNSPLHF,TGTGCCAGCAGCGTATACGGGACAGTTAATTCACCCCTCCACTTT
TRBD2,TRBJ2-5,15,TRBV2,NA,CASSGTSGARETQYF,TGTGCCAGCAGCGGGACTAGCGGGGCGAGAGAGACCCAGTACTTC
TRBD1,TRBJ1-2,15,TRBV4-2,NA,CASSQASGTDYGYTF,TGTGCCAGCAGCCAAGCCTCCGGGACAGACTATGGCTACACCTTC
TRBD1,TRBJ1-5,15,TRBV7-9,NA,CASSLMAGGNQPQHF,TGTGCCAGCAGCTTAATGGCAGGGGGAAATCAGCCCCAGCATTTT
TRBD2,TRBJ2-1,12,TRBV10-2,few,CASSGLANEQFF,TGCGCCAGCAGCGGACTAGCGAATGAGCAGTTCTTC
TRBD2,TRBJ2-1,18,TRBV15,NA,CATSRDRGLAGSYNEQFF,TGTGCCACCAGCAGAGATCGGGGACTAGCGGGGAGCTACAATGAGCAGTTCTTC
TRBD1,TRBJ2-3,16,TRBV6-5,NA,CASSYDRGGGTDTQYF,TGTGCCAGCAGTTACGACAGGGGAGGAGGCACAGATACGCAGTATTTT
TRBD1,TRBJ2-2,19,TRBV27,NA,CASSFLGQGPTSNTGELFF,TGTGCCAGCAGTTTCTTGGGACAGGGCCCAACTTCGAACACCGGGGAGCTGTTTTTT
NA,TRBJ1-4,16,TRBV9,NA,CASSVYPYRQDEKLFF,TGTGCCAGCAGCGTATACCCCTATCGACAGGATGAAAAACTGTTTTTT
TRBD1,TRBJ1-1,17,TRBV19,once,CASSIRATGSMNTEAFF,TGTGCCAGTAGTATAAGAGCGACAGGGAGTATGAACACTGAAGCTTTCTTT
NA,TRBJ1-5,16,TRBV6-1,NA,CASSVAPQGGSQPQHF,TGTGCCAGCAGTGTAGCGCCACAGGGTGGTTCGCAGCCCCAGCATTTT
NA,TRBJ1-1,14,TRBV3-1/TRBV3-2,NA,CASSQSFPQIEAFF,TGTGCCAGCAGCCAATCGTTCCCACAGATTGAAGCTTTCTTT